This T cell receptor beta chain came from a study of cytomegalovirus exposure and HLA in healthy donors. Study results and caveats: Cytomegalovirus status, reportedly, was diagnosed with high specificity and sensitivity by the classifier.

About this clone: No antigen is known for it.

The CDR3 spans 13 residues. V lost 5 bases, J lost 7 bases, and 14 bases lay in between. From germline, CDR1 is SGHVS and CDR2 FQNEAQ. The assay was immunoSEQ multiplex PCR, and TCRdb's table has in-frame clones only and misses some. This table has about 280,000 clones, 88% appearing once. The sequence was obtained from a woman younger than 30 in good health and CMV-seronegative. Sequenced material: PBMCs. V and J are TRBV7-8 and TRBJ1-1; no clear D. The CDR3 spells CASSLTTKDEAFF. The CDR3 DNA follows: TGTGCCAGCAGCCTAACGACAAAGGATGAAGCTTTCTTT.